This TCR beta chain was sequenced in a study of beta chain features in type 1 diabetes. The isolated RNA, all of it, was reverse transcribed, so expressed TCRB transcripts were what got sequenced. Profiling relied on immunoSEQ multiplex PCR, and the TCRdb table lists in-frame clones only, not all of them. This table has 450,000 to 550,000 clones, approximately 28% appearing once. This clone showed up just a few times. This CDR3 has 16 residues. V lost 0 bases and J lost 5, with 17 bases in between. Per germline, CDR1 GTSNPN and CDR2 SVGIG (reference sequence). The TCR originated in a man aged 18 to 29 in good health. The sequenced sample consisted of naive CD4+ T cells from blood. J is TRBJ1-5 and V is TRBV30; the D gene is possibly TRBD1 (5 bases). CDR3 nucleotide sequence: TGTGCCTGGAGTGTACGGGCAGGGAGGGGCTATCAGCCCCAGCATTTT. Translation: CAWSVRAGRGYQPQHF. Based on the CDR3 plus reference TRBV30 and TRBJ1-5, the full variable domain is SQTIHQWPATLVQPVGSPLSLECTVEGTSNPNLYWYRQAAGRGLQLLFYSVGIGQISSEVPQNLSASRPQDRQFILSSKKLLLSDSGFYLCAWSVRAGRGYQPQHFGDGTRLSIL.